The clone carrying this TCR beta chain was counted only a few times. Germline assignment: CDR1 SGDLS and CDR2 YYNGEE. CDR3 length: 12 residues. V was shortened by 4 bases and J by 2 bases, with 7 bases between the two germline ends. This sample is part of a study of blood T cell repertoires in COVID-19. Profiling relied on immunoSEQ multiplex PCR, and the TCRdb table lists in-frame clones only, not all of them. Among 350,000 to 450,000 clones, around 87% were seen once, and the ten largest hold 2.3%. The TCR originated in a woman aged 60-75 years with COVID-19, enrolled during active disease. The material sequenced was peripheral blood. This chain links TRBV9 with TRBJ2-7, with D unresolved. CDR3 bases: TGTGCCAGCAGCAACACCCCCTACGAGCAGTACTTC. Protein product: CASSNTPYEQYF.